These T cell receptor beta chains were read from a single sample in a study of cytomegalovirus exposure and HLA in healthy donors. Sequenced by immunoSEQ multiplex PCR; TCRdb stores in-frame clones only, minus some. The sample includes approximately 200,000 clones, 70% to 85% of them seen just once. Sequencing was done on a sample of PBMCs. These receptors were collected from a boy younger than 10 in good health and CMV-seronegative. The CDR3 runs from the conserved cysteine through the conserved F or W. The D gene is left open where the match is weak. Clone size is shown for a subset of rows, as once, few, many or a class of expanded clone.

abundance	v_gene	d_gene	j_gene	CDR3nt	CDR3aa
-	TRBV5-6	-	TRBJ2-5	TGTGCCAGCAGCTTGGAGACTGAGGTCGAGACCCAGTACTTC	CASSLETEVETQYF
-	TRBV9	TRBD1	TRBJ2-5	TGTGCCAGCAGCGCAAGCAGGGGGCCAGAGACCCAGTACTTC	CASSASRGPETQYF
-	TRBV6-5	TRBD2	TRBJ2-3	TGTGCCAGCAGCTTGCTAGCGGGGGGGCCAGATACGCAGTATTTT	CASSLLAGGPDTQYF
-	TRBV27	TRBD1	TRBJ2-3	TGTGCCAGCAGTTTCAACAGGGGGCAGGGCACAGATACGCAGTATTTT	CASSFNRGQGTDTQYF
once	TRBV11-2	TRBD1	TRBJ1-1	TGTGCCAGCAGATTAACAACAGGGGGCACTGAAGCTTTCTTT	CASRLTTGGTEAFF
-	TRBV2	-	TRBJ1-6	TGTGCCAGCAGTGAAGCGGGGCAGTTCAATTCACCCCTCCACTTT	CASSEAGQFNSPLHF
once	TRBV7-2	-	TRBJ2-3	TGCGCCAGCAGCGGAAGGGGCCGCTTAAGCACAGATACGCAGTATTTT	CASSGRGRLSTDTQYF
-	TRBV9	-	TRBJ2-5	TGTGCCAGCAGCGTAGAATTGGGGGCTTGGGAGACCCAGTACTTC	CASSVELGAWETQYF
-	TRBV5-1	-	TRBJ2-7	TGCGCCAGCAGCCACCGCACCGGTACCTACGAGCAGTACTTC	CASSHRTGTYEQYF
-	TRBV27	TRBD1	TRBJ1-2	TGTGCCAGCAGGACAGGGGACGGCTACACCTTC	CASRTGDGYTF
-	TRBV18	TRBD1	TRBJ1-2	TGTGCCAGCTCACCGGGGACAGCCGATGGCTACACCTTC	CASSPGTADGYTF
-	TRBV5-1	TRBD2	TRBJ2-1	TGCGCCAGCAGCTTCGGCAGCGGGGGGGTTCTTGAGCAGTTCTTC	CASSFGSGGVLEQFF
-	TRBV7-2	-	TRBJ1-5	TGTGCCAGCAGCTTAACGGGAGGAGGGGATCAGCCCCAGCATTTT	CASSLTGGGDQPQHF
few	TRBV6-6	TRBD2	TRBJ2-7	TGTGCCAGCAGTTACCTCGGGGGGTTCCCCTACGAGCAGTACTTC	CASSYLGGFPYEQYF
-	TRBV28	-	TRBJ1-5	TGTGCCAGCAGTTCGGGGAATCAGCCCCAGCATTTT	CASSSGNQPQHF
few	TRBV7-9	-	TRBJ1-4	TGTGCCAGCAGCATAACAGGGAGGGGAGGAGAAAAACTGTTTTTT	CASSITGRGGEKLFF
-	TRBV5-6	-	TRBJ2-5	TGTGCCAGCAGGTCGACCGGAGAGCAGTACTTC	CASRSTGEQYF
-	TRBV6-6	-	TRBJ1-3	TGTGCCAGCAGCCTCGGAGGGCAGACCTCTGGAAACACCATATATTTT	CASSLGGQTSGNTIYF
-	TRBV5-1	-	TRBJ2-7	TGCGCCAGCAGCTTGAGGGGCCACTACGAGCAGTACTTC	CASSLRGHYEQYF
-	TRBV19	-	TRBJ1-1	TGTGCCAGTAGTTTAAGTTCGTCGAGAACTGAAGCTTTCTTT	CASSLSSSRTEAFF
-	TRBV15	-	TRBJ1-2	TGTGCCACCAGCAGAATATCGGGAAGTGGCTACACCTTC	CATSRISGSGYTF
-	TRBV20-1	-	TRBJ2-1	TGCAGTGCCTATAACAATGAGCAGTTCTTC	CSAYNNEQFF
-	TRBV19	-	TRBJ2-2	TGTGCCAGTAGTATAGATGGGCGGGACAGCGCCGGGGAGCTGTTTTTT	CASSIDGRDSAGELFF
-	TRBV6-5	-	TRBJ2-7	TGTGCCAGCAGAATTGGGGCCGAGCAGTACTTC	CASRIGAEQYF
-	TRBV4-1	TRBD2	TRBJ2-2	TGCGCCAGCAGCCAAGAGTGGGGACTAGCGGGGGGGACCGGGGAGCTGTTTTTT	CASSQEWGLAGGTGELFF
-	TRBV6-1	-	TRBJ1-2	TGTGCCAGCAGTGAATGGGGGCCGGCGGGGGAGGGCTACACCTTC	CASSEWGPAGEGYTF
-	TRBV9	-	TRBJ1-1	TGTGCCAGCAGCGTAGATCAGGGGAGTTGGGCTTTCTTT	CASSVDQGSWAFF
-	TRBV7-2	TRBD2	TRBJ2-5	TGTGCCAGCAGCTTTGTTGCTAGCGGGGGACAAGAGACCCAGTACTTC	CASSFVASGGQETQYF
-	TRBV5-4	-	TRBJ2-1	TGTGCCAGCAGGATAGACTACAGCAATGAGCAGTTCTTC	CASRIDYSNEQFF
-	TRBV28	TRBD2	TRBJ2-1	TGTGCCAGCAGTCTCCAGCGGGGGGGCCTTTTAGGGTCCAATGAGCAGTTCTTC	CASSLQRGGLLGSNEQFF
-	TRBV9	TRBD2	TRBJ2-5	TGTGCCAGCAGCGTAGGAGCTAGCGGGGGTGGGCCTGAGACCCAGTACTTC	CASSVGASGGGPETQYF
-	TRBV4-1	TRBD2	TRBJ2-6	TGCGCCAGCCGTCCGGGACTAGCGGGGGGGCAGACTTCTGGGGCCAACGTCCTGACTTTC	CASRPGLAGGQTSGANVLTF
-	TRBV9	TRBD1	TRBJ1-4	TGTGCCAGCAGCCGGGACAGGGGTTCTGAAAAACTGTTTTTT	CASSRDRGSEKLFF
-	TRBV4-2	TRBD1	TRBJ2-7	TGTGCCAGCAGCCAAGATACGGCAGGGGGCTACGAGCAGTACTTC	CASSQDTAGGYEQYF
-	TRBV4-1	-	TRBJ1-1	TGCGCCAGCAGCCAAGTAGGGAGAAAGAAGATGAACACTGAAGCTTTCTTT	CASSQVGRKKMNTEAFF
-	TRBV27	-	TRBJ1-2	TGTGCCAGCAGTGTCGGGACTATGGATGGCTACACCTTC	CASSVGTMDGYTF
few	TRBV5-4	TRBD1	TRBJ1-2	TGTGCCAGCAGCCCCGGACAGGGTAGGGATGGCTACACCTTC	CASSPGQGRDGYTF
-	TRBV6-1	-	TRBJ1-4	TGTGCCAGCAGTGAATTGGGGCGGAATGAAAAACTGTTTTTT	CASSELGRNEKLFF
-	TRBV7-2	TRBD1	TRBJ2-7	TGTGCCAGCAGCTCAAGACAGGGTTGGGACGAGCAGTACTTC	CASSSRQGWDEQYF
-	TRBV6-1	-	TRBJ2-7	TGTGCCAGCAGACGGACATTTTCCTACGAGCAGTACTTC	CASRRTFSYEQYF
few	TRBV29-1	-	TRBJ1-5	TGCAGCGTAAGTTCAGGAAGTTGGCAGCCCCAGCATTTT	CSVSSGSWQPQHF
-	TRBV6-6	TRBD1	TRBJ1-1	TGTGCCAGCAGGAGAGACAGGGTGCTCACTGAAGCTTTCTTT	CASRRDRVLTEAFF
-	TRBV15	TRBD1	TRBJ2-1	TGTGCCACCAGCAGAGCCCTGGACAGGATCAATGAGCAGTTCTTC	CATSRALDRINEQFF
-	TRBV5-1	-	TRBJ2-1	TGCGCCAGCAGCTTGGCCGGGTTTGGGAATGAGCAGTTCTTC	CASSLAGFGNEQFF
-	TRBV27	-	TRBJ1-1	TGTGCCAGCAGTGCCTCACAGGGCAAAGCTTTCTTT	CASSASQGKAFF
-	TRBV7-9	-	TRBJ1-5	TGTGCCAGCAGCTCCGCAGGGGATATTAGGCCCCAGCATTTT	CASSSAGDIRPQHF
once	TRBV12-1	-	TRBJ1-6	TGTGCCAGCAGCGAACTAAGGGGCACCTATAATTCACCCCTCCACTTT	CASSELRGTYNSPLHF
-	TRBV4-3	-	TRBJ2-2	TGCGCCAGCAGCCAAGATGGCATGATATGGGGCTCGACCGGGGAGCTGTTTTTT	CASSQDGMIWGSTGELFF
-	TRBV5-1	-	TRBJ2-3	TGCGCCAGCAGCCCCCCCGGGTACACAGATACGCAGTATTTT	CASSPPGYTDTQYF
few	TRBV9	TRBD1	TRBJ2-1	TGTGCCAGCAGCTCTAGAGCAGGGGGATCCTACAATGAGCAGTTCTTC	CASSSRAGGSYNEQFF